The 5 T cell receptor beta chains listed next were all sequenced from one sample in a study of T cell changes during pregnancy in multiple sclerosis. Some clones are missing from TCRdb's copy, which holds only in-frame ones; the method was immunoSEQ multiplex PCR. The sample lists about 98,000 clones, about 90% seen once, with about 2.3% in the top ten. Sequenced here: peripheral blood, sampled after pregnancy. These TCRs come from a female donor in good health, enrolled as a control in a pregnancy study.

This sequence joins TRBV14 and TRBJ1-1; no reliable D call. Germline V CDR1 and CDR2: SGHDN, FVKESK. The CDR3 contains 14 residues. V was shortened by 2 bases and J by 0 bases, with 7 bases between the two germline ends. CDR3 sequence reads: CASSQTAMNTEAFF. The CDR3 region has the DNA TGTGCCAGCAGCCAAACAGCCATGAACACTGAAGCTTTCTTT.

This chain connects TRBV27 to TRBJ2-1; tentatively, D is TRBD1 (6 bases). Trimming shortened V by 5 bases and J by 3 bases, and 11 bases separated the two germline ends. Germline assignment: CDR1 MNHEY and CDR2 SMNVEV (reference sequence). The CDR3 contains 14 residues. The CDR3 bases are TGTGCCAGCAGTATCCAGGACAGCTACAATGAGCAGTTCTTC. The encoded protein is CASSIQDSYNEQFF.

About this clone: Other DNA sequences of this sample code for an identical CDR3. The CDR3 protein is CASSFQGSGNTIYF. The CDR3 bases are TGTGCCAGCAGTTTCCAGGGGAGTGGAAACACCATATATTTT. V usage is TRBV28 and J usage is TRBJ1-3; possibly TRBD1 for D (6 bases). Germline V gene lookup returns CDR1 MDHEN and CDR2 SYDVKM. Between the trimmed V and J ends, which lost 3 bases and 3 bases, there was a span of 9 bases. This CDR3 region has 14 residues.

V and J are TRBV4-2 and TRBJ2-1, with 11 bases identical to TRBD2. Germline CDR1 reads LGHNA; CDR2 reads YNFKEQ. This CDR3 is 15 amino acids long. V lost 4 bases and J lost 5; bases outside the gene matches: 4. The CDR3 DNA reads TGTGCCAGCAGCCGGTCGGGACTAGCGGACAATGAGCAGTTCTTC. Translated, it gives CASSRSGLADNEQFF.

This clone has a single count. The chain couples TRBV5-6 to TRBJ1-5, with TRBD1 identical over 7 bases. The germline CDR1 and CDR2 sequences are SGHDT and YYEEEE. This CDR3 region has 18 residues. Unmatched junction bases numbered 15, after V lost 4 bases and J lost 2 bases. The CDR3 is CASSLRRGRRYGNQPQHF. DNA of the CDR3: TGTGCCAGCAGCCTCAGGAGGGGGCGTAGGTATGGCAATCAGCCCCAGCATTTT.